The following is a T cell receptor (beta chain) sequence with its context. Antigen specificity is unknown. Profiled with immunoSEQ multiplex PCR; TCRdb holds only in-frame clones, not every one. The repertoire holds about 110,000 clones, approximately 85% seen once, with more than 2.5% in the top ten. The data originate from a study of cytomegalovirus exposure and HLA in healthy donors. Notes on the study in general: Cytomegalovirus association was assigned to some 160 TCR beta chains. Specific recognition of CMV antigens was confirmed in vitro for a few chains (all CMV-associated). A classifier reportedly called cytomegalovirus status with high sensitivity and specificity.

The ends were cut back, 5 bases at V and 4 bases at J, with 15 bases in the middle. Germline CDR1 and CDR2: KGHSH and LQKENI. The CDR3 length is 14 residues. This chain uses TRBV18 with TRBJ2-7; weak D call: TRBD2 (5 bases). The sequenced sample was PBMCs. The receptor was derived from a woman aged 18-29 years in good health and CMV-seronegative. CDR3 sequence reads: CASSRTSGRYEQYF. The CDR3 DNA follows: TGTGCCAGCTCAAGGACTTCAGGTCGGTACGAGCAGTACTTC.